This TCR beta chain was obtained from a study of neurological immune-mediated disorders. Background on the study: Multiple sclerosis patients numbered roughly 35, of whom some 30 were relapsing-remitting and 3 secondary progressive.

This clonotype was recorded many times. Germline V gene sequence: CDR1 DFQATT, CDR2 SNEGSKA (reference sequence). CDR3 length equals 16 residues. The junction had 2 bases not matched to a gene; V was cut back by 0 bases and J by 2 bases. TCRdb reprocessed the 5' RACE reads with MiXCR, giving one entry per CDR3 protein. The data hold roughly 89,000 distinct CDR3 sequences, with 2.5% to 3% observed a single time. J is TRBJ2-6 and V is TRBV20-1, with 9 bases lining up with TRBD1. The material sequenced was PBMCs. This clonotype was sampled from a woman between 25 and 40 years old with multiple sclerosis. In nucleotides, the CDR3 is TGCAGTGCTAGAGAAGGGACAGGGACTGGGGCCAACGTCCTGACTTTC. Translated, it gives CSAREGTGTGANVLTF.